The rows below give T cell receptor beta chains drawn from one sample of a study of CD8+ T cells in alopecia areata. Only in-frame clones appear in the TCRdb table, and some are missing; sequencing was by immunoSEQ multiplex PCR. The table has some 51,000 clones, around 96% seen once. The input for sequencing was CD8+ T cells sorted from blood, taken at week 0. These TCRs come from a human donor with alopecia areata. Both conserved end residues are part of each CDR3. A D gene is named only where the DNA matches it firmly. Clone sizes are given selectively: once, few, many, or a class where the clone is expanded.

J | D | V | size | DNA | CDR3
TRBJ1-2 | - | TRBV7-2 | - | TGTGCCAGCAGCTTGGCCTCGACCGGCTACACCTTC | CASSLASTGYTF
TRBJ2-7 | - | TRBV7-9 | - | TGTGCCAGCAGCTCTACGGCCGGTGGGGCAGATCGTTACGAGCAGTACTTC | CASSSTAGGADRYEQYF
TRBJ2-1 | TRBD2 | TRBV29-1 | - | TGCAGCGTCGGGGAGGGACTAGCGGCCCACAATGAGCAGTTCTTC | CSVGEGLAAHNEQFF
TRBJ2-7 | - | TRBV7-2 | - | TGTGCCAGTTCCGGCAGGGCAGGGTGGCCCAACGAGCAGTACTTC | CASSGRAGWPNEQYF
TRBJ2-7 | - | TRBV7-8 | once | TGTGCCAGCACCCTACGGCTAGCCGCCTACGAGCAGTACTTC | CASTLRLAAYEQYF
TRBJ2-7 | TRBD2 | TRBV4-1 | - | TGCGCCAGCAGCCAAACGCGGGGGGACTCCTACGAGCAGTACTTC | CASSQTRGDSYEQYF
TRBJ2-2 | TRBD1 | TRBV4-1 | once | TGCGCCAGCAGCCTCCGGGGACAGGCGAACACCGGGGAGCTGTTTTTT | CASSLRGQANTGELFF
TRBJ2-5 | - | TRBV25-1 | - | TGTGCCAGCAGACATAAGGGGACGGGGGAGACCCAGTACTTC | CASRHKGTGETQYF
TRBJ2-5 | TRBD1 | TRBV5-1 | - | TGCGCCAGCAGCTTGGGGACAGGGACGGAGACCCAGTACTTC | CASSLGTGTETQYF
TRBJ2-3 | - | TRBV15 | - | TGTGCCACCAGCAGAGAGGGACGTGTAGATACGCAGTATTTT | CATSREGRVDTQYF
TRBJ2-2 | - | TRBV6-1 | - | TGTGCCAGCAGTACAACCCCCGATTACACCGGGGAGCTGTTTTTT | CASSTTPDYTGELFF
TRBJ2-7 | - | TRBV18 | - | TGTGCCAGCTCACCAGGGTACGAGCAGTACTTC | CASSPGYEQYF
TRBJ2-7 | - | TRBV14 | - | TGTGCCAGCAGCCAATACGGGGACCCCAAATACTTC | CASSQYGDPKYF
TRBJ2-2 | - | TRBV27 | - | TGTGCCAGCAGTTTCCCCCCCGGGGAGGCTGGCACCGGGGAGCTGTTTTTT | CASSFPPGEAGTGELFF
TRBJ1-2 | - | TRBV7-2 | - | TGTGCCAGCAGCTTAGTAGAGACAGCGGATGGCTACACCTTC | CASSLVETADGYTF
TRBJ2-2 | - | TRBV10-2 | - | TGCGCCAGCACCGACACCGGGGAGCTGTTTTTT | CASTDTGELFF
TRBJ2-7 | - | TRBV2 | - | TGTGCCAGCAGTGATAGTGTAGCGGAGACCTACGAGCAGTACTTC | CASSDSVAETYEQYF
TRBJ1-4 | TRBD1 | TRBV19 | - | TGTGCCAGTAGTCGGGACAGGGGGCGAGTTGGTGAAAAACTGTTTTTT | CASSRDRGRVGEKLFF
TRBJ2-7 | - | TRBV5-1 | - | TGCGCCAGCAGCTCGCCCAGTGGACGGAACGCCTACGAGCAGTACTTC | CASSSPSGRNAYEQYF
TRBJ2-5 | TRBD1 | TRBV7-9 | - | TGTGCCAGCAGCCCCCGGGACAGGGGGCCGCAAGAGACCCAGTACTTC | CASSPRDRGPQETQYF
TRBJ2-1 | - | TRBV7-3 | - | TGTGCCAGCAGCTTAATCGCCACCAATGAGCAGTTCTTC | CASSLIATNEQFF
TRBJ1-5 | TRBD1 | TRBV6-1 | - | TGTGCCAGCAGCTTCTGGGGGGCAGGGGGTCAGCCCCAGCATTTT | CASSFWGAGGQPQHF
TRBJ2-5 | - | TRBV29-1 | - | TGCAGCGTTGAGAAGACAGGATGGGAGACCCAGTACTTC | CSVEKTGWETQYF
TRBJ2-1 | TRBD2 | TRBV12-5 | once | TGTGCTAGTGGTTTGGTACTTAGCGGGGGGGGTAATGAGCAGTTCTTC | CASGLVLSGGGNEQFF
TRBJ2-7 | - | TRBV7-9 | - | TGTGCCAGCAGCTTAAGGGGATACGAGCAGTACTTC | CASSLRGYEQYF
TRBJ2-7 | - | TRBV27 | - | TGTGCCAGCAGTTTCGGGCGGAGCTACGAGCAGTACTTC | CASSFGRSYEQYF
TRBJ1-6 | - | TRBV25-1 | - | TGTGCCAGCAGTGATCGGGGGATATCCGATAATTCACCCCTCCACTTT | CASSDRGISDNSPLHF
TRBJ2-7 | - | TRBV7-9 | - | TGTGCCAGCAGCCTTAGTTATTCCTACGAGCAGTACTTC | CASSLSYSYEQYF
TRBJ2-1 | TRBD1 | TRBV5-4 | - | TGTGCCAGCAGCAGGGGGCATGAGCAGTTCTTC | CASSRGHEQFF
TRBJ1-2 | TRBD1 | TRBV29-1 | - | TGCAGCGTGGGACAGGGGGCTGGCTACACCTTC | CSVGQGAGYTF
TRBJ2-7 | TRBD1 | TRBV11-2 | - | TGTGCCAGCAGTTCGGCCCGGACAGGGACCCACGAGCAGTACTTC | CASSSARTGTHEQYF
TRBJ2-7 | - | TRBV6-5 | - | TGTGCCAGCAGCTCAAGTCCAGGGCCCTACGAGCAGTACTTC | CASSSSPGPYEQYF
TRBJ2-1 | - | TRBV30 | - | TGTGCCTGCGATTACAATGAGCAGTTCTTC | CACDYNEQFF
TRBJ2-7 | TRBD1 | TRBV7-9 | - | TGTGCCAGCAGCCTGGGACAGTTAGTCGAGCAGTACTTC | CASSLGQLVEQYF
TRBJ2-3 | - | TRBV7-9 | once | TGTGCCAGCAGCTTAGGCACAGATACGCAGTATTTT | CASSLGTDTQYF
TRBJ1-2 | - | TRBV11-3 | - | TGTGCCAGCAGCCCCCCCGGTGATGAGTCCCACACCTTC | CASSPPGDESHTF
TRBJ2-5 | - | TRBV15 | - | TGTGCCACCAGCAGAGTGGGGGCCCAAGAGACCCAGTACTTC | CATSRVGAQETQYF
TRBJ2-3 | - | TRBV15 | - | TGTGCCACCAGCAGAGGTGAGGGCCCTACACAGTATTTT | CATSRGEGPTQYF
TRBJ2-7 | - | TRBV7-9 | - | TGTGCCAGCAGCGCCGCCCGGATTGACCCCTACGAGCAGTACTTC | CASSAARIDPYEQYF
TRBJ2-7 | - | TRBV27 | - | TGTGCCAGCAGTTTCGGACAGCACTACGAGCAGTACTTC | CASSFGQHYEQYF
TRBJ2-7 | - | TRBV4-1 | - | TGCGCCAGCAGCCAAATTTCTTTAGCGAAGTCCTACGAGCAGTACTTC | CASSQISLAKSYEQYF
TRBJ2-3 | - | TRBV7-2 | - | TGTGCCAGCAGCTCCCCCGATCTCCAATATAGCACAGATACGCAGTATTTT | CASSSPDLQYSTDTQYF
TRBJ2-7 | - | TRBV27 | - | TGTGCCAGCAGCCAGGGACGGCGAGCCTACGAGCAGTACTTC | CASSQGRRAYEQYF
TRBJ2-1 | TRBD1 | TRBV4-1 | - | TGCGCCAGCAGCCAGGGGACAGGGTATGGGGGTGAGCAGTTCTTC | CASSQGTGYGGEQFF
TRBJ1-1 | TRBD1 | TRBV6-6 | - | TGTGCCAGCAGTTACCCCGGGACAGGGAGAAACACTGAAGCTTTCTTT | CASSYPGTGRNTEAFF
TRBJ1-4 | - | TRBV27 | - | TGTGCCAGCTCTTCTCGACAGGCTGCAACTAATGAAAAACTGTTTTTT | CASSSRQAATNEKLFF
TRBJ2-7 | TRBD1 | TRBV7-9 | - | TGTGCCAGCAGCTTAGGAGTGCCGGGACAGGCCAACTACGAGCAGTACTTC | CASSLGVPGQANYEQYF
TRBJ2-1 | - | TRBV4-1 | - | TGCGCCAGCAGCCAAGGCCGGGAAATGGACGAGCAGTTCTTC | CASSQGREMDEQFF
TRBJ2-3 | TRBD1 | TRBV7-6 | once | TGTGCCAGCAGCTTATGGTCCCGGGACAGAGGTTTCGCAGATACGCAGTATTTT | CASSLWSRDRGFADTQYF
TRBJ2-7 | - | TRBV7-2 | - | TGTGCCAGCAGCTTAACGGTCCAAGACGAGCAGTACTTC | CASSLTVQDEQYF
TRBJ1-2 | - | TRBV29-1 | - | TGCAGCGTCCGGCCCCTGGGAGATGGCTACACCTTC | CSVRPLGDGYTF
TRBJ2-6 | - | TRBV4-1 | - | TGCGCCAGCAGCCAAGACCCCCTCCCAGTCCTGACTTTC | CASSQDPLPVLTF
TRBJ2-7 | TRBD1 | TRBV4-1 | - | TGCGCCAGCAGCCCGGACAGGGGTGTCGACGAGCAGTACTTC | CASSPDRGVDEQYF
TRBJ1-5 | - | TRBV4-1 | - | TGCGCCAGCAGCCAAGGGGGGTTTCAGCCCCAGCATTTT | CASSQGGFQPQHF
TRBJ2-3 | TRBD2 | TRBV4-1 | - | TGCGCCAGCAGCCAAGTTGCGGCTAGCGGGGGGTCTAGCACAGATACGCAGTATTTT | CASSQVAASGGSSTDTQYF
TRBJ1-3 | - | TRBV5-5 | once | TGTGCCAGCAGCTTGGCCCTGGGCCCTGGAAACACCATATATTTT | CASSLALGPGNTIYF
TRBJ2-2 | - | TRBV4-1 | - | TGTGCCAGCAGCCAAGAGGGGGGTAACACCGGGGAGCTGTTTTTT | CASSQEGGNTGELFF
TRBJ1-5 | - | TRBV5-6 | - | TGTGCCAGCAGCTACCAGGGTTCCCAGCCCCAGCATTTT | CASSYQGSQPQHF